This TCR beta chain was captured in a study of T cells after yellow fever vaccination. Generation of TCR cDNA used 5'RACE template switching (which added a universal primer site and UMIs). TCRdb independently ran MiXCR on the 5' RACE reads; one entry per CDR3 protein. The sample yields a few hundred thousand distinct CDR3 sequences, around 3.6% seen once. CDR3 length equals 14 residues. V lost 3 bases, J lost 0 bases, and 9 bases lay in between. Germline loops: CDR1 MGHDK, CDR2 SYGVNS. General study findings and limits: Contamination of FACS-sorted repertoires by abundant clonotypes from the bulk population could occur. The booster saw the reappearance of most primary-vaccination clones (around 96% CD4, about 90% CD8).

Of note for this clonotype: What it binds is unknown.

The V gene is TRBV25-1, the J gene TRBJ2-7, with D possibly being TRBD1 (6 bases). The sequence was collected from a man aged 18 to 30 who received the YFV17D yellow fever vaccine. The sample was PBMCs, taken on the day of the yellow fever booster vaccination. DNA of the CDR3: TGTGCCAGCAGTGATCCGGGACACTCCTACGAGCAGTACTTC. The encoded protein is CASSDPGHSYEQYF.